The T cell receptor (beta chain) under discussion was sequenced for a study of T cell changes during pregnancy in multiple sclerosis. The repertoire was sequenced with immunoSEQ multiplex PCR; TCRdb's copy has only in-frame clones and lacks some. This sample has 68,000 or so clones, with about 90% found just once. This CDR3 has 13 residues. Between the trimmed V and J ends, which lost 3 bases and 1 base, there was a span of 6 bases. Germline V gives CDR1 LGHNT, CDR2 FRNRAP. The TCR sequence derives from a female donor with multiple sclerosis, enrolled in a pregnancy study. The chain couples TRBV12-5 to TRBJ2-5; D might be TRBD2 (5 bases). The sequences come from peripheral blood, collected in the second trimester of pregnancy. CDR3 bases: TGTGCTAGTGGTTTACGGGGCCAAGAGACCCAGTACTTC. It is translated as CASGLRGQETQYF.